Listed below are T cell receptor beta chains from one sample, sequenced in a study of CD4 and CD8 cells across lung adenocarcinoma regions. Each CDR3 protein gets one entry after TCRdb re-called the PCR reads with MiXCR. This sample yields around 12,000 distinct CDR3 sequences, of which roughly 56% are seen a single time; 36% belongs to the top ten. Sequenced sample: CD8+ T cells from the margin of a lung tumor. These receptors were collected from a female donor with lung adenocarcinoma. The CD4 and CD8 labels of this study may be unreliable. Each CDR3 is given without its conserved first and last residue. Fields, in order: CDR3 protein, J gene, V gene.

CDR3 protein: ASRLGGRDPETQY; J gene: TRBJ2-5; V gene: TRBV6-1
CDR3 protein: SSSRLPALGSTNMQY; J gene: TRBJ2-4; V gene: TRBV6-1
CDR3 protein: ASRGLTAKNIQY; J gene: TRBJ2-4; V gene: TRBV10-1
CDR3 protein: ASKYSRDLGFYGYT; J gene: TRBJ1-2; V gene: TRBV6-1
CDR3 protein: ASSLSRVYEQY; J gene: NA; V gene: TRBV27
CDR3 protein: ASSEPAVGLAGVVETQY; J gene: NA; V gene: TRBV6-1
CDR3 protein: ASSRRGGRTQY; J gene: NA; V gene: TRBV6-1
CDR3 protein: ASSYSPPGRRLQETQY; J gene: TRBJ2-5; V gene: TRBV6-5
CDR3 protein: ASSQIPDTQY; J gene: TRBJ2-3; V gene: TRBV14
CDR3 protein: ASSEARGLLETQY; J gene: NA; V gene: TRBV6-1
CDR3 protein: AGSGVRSGGFQY; J gene: TRBJ2-5; V gene: TRBV10-1
CDR3 protein: ASSYLGQGDNEQF; J gene: TRBJ2-1; V gene: TRBV6-5
CDR3 protein: ASSFTLASGANVLT; J gene: TRBJ2-6; V gene: TRBV27
CDR3 protein: ASSYLPGKFGDTQY; J gene: TRBJ2-3; V gene: TRBV6-5
CDR3 protein: ASSGFTDYNEQF; J gene: NA; V gene: TRBV10-1
CDR3 protein: ASSSTPTGLNYGYT; J gene: TRBJ1-2; V gene: TRBV12-3/TRBV12-4
CDR3 protein: ASTPRLAGGPPDTQY; J gene: TRBJ2-3; V gene: TRBV10-2
CDR3 protein: ASSQSGSKDTQY; J gene: NA; V gene: TRBV7-2
CDR3 protein: ASSQDKWNSISYEQY; J gene: TRBJ2-7; V gene: TRBV4-1
CDR3 protein: ASSQGLGSNIQY; J gene: TRBJ2-4; V gene: TRBV4-2
CDR3 protein: ASSLAEVVTEAF; J gene: TRBJ1-1; V gene: TRBV6-1
CDR3 protein: ASSYVNEYSPLH; J gene: TRBJ1-6; V gene: TRBV6-5
CDR3 protein: ASSYSGNGGSWNTEAF; J gene: TRBJ1-1; V gene: TRBV6-5
CDR3 protein: ASSYGAANYGYT; J gene: TRBJ1-2; V gene: TRBV6-5
CDR3 protein: ASSPHRTGIHEQY; J gene: NA; V gene: TRBV28
CDR3 protein: ASSFFIAGGRQF; J gene: TRBJ2-1; V gene: TRBV7-2
CDR3 protein: ASLRGDTQSNYGYT; J gene: TRBJ1-2; V gene: TRBV6-1
CDR3 protein: ASSSRGGRTDTQY; J gene: TRBJ2-3; V gene: TRBV6-5
CDR3 protein: ASSQLGTEAF; J gene: TRBJ1-1; V gene: TRBV3-1
CDR3 protein: GRGDGGGGAETQY; J gene: TRBJ2-5; V gene: TRBV6-4
CDR3 protein: ASSYIGPTDTQY; J gene: TRBJ2-3; V gene: TRBV6-5